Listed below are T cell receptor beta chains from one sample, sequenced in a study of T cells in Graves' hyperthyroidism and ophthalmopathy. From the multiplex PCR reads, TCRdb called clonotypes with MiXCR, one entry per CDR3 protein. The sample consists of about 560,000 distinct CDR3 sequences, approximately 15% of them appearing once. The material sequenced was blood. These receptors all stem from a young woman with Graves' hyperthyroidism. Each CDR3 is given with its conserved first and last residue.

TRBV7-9	CASSLLAGRLQEQFF
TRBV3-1	CASSQGFRSVGDNEQFF
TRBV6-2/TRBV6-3	CASSYSSPGSNTEAFF
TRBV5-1	CASSSTGTEYGYTF
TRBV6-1	CASSLDREDQPQHF
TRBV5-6	CASSGPAAGNEQFF
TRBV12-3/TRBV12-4	CASSPSDGTGELFF
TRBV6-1	CASSRDRNEQFF
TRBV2	CASRPDGAGRGNEQFF
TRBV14	CASSQESYTEAFF
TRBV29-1	CSVEQGALDTQYF
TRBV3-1	CASSLRTGGTEAFF
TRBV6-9	CASSWGREGYEQYF
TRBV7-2	CASSLNPFRASPYEQYF
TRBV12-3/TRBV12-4	CASSPGLGGNTIYF
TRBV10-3	CAISEVVGEANSPLHF
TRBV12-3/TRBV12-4	CASSPLTSGGQEETQYF
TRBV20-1	CSARDQRQGKVEQYF
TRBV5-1	CASSRDRMTEKLFF
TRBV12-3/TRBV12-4	CASSPSTGPGSPLHF
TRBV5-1	CASSPTGGVNEKLFF
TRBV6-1	CASSSPRTGRETQYF
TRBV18	CASSPTGEGYGYTF
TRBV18	CASSPRLAAYQETQYF
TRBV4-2	CASSQGVRTAYEQYF
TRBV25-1	CASSVPQSSGIGTDTQYF